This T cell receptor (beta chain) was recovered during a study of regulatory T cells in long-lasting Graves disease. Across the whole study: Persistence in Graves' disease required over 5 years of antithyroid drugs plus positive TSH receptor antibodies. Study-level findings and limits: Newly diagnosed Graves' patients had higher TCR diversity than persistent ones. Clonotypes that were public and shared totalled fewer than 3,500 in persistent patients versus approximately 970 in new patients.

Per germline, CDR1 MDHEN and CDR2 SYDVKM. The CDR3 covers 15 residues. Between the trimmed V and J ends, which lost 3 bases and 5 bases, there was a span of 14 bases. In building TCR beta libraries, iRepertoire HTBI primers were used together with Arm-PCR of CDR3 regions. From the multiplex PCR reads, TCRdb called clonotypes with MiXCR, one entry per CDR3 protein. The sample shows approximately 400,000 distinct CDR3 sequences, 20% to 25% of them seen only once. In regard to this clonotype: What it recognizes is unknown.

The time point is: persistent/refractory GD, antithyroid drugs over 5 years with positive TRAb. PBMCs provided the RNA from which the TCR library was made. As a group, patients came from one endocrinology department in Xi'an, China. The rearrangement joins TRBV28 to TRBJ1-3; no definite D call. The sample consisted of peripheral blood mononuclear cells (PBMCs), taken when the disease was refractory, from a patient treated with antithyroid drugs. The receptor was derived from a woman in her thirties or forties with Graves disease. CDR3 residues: CASSLVGWLRNTIYF. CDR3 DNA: TGTGCCAGCAGTTTGGTGGGATGGCTTAGAAACACCATATATTTT.